This T cell receptor beta chain was sequenced during a study of beta chain features in type 1 diabetes. On the study more broadly: Over all samples combined, some 110 million sorted cells were examined. The study's findings and limits: In every one of the four CD4+ subsets, TCRB CDR3s were moderately but significantly shorter in Type 1 diabetes patients.

Notes on this clone: What it binds is not known.

There are 17 residues in the CDR3. The ends lost 1 base at V and 5 bases at J; junction bases unmatched: 8. CDR1 LGHNA and CDR2 YSLEER come from the germline V gene. Isolated RNA was reverse transcribed in full, so expressed TCRB transcripts were sequenced. Naive, central memory and regulatory T cell samples produced a mean of about 3.4 million reads. Generated by immunoSEQ multiplex PCR, the TCRdb table keeps only in-frame clones and is missing some. The table includes around 690,000 clones, about an eighth detected once. The source is a man aged 25 to 40 with type 1 diabetes. What was sequenced was naive CD4+ T cells from blood. The chain carries TRBV4-3 and TRBJ2-3; TRBD2 matches at 11 bases. The CDR3 loop reads CASSQAILAGGGDTQYF. The CDR3 coding sequence is TGCGCCAGCAGCCAAGCGATCCTAGCGGGGGGCGGAGATACGCAGTATTTT.